This TCR beta chain was documented in a study of cytomegalovirus exposure and HLA in healthy donors. Turning to the study itself: From HLA-typed donors, an early data release held about 85 million unique TCRs.

With 60 Vbeta and 13 Jbeta primers, the PCR was carried out. Only in-frame clones appear in the TCRdb table, and some are missing; sequencing was by immunoSEQ multiplex PCR. The sample carries roughly 220,000 clones, around 86% recorded once. A word on this clone: What it binds is not known.

The study's findings and limits: In a later analysis, specific HLA alleles were associated with 15,000 to 20,000 TCR beta sequences at a 0.05 false discovery rate. In a later analysis, V- and J-gene trimming of beta chains associated with a DCLRE1C missense variant, replicated independently. Data from an earlier analysis indicated that most TCR beta V segments were productive either about 87% or about 30% of the time.

Germline lookup yields CDR1 ENHRY and CDR2 SYGVKD. Trimming pared 6 bases from V and 8 bases from J, leaving 11 bases between. The CDR3 length is 12 residues. The TCR originated in a woman in her forties in good health and CMV-seronegative. The chain uses TRBV10-3 and TRBJ1-3; D ambiguous. The sequenced sample was PBMCs. The CDR3 region has the DNA TGTGCCATCAGGAGCGTACTAGACACCATATATTTT. Its protein is CAIRSVLDTIYF.